A selection of T cell receptor beta chains follows, all from one sample in a study of T cell repertoires in cytomegalovirus infection. TCRdb reanalysed the reads using MiXCR and keeps one entry per CDR3 protein. The data hold around 900,000 distinct CDR3 sequences, with about 33% observed a single time. The antigens of these receptors remain unknown. The starting material was cultured CD8+ T cells from PBMCs, obtained from culture after CMV antigen stimulation. The receptors were gathered from a human donor in good health (CMV status not recorded). Some clones in this sample may be carry-over from other donors' samples. The CDR3 runs from the conserved cysteine through the conserved F or W. D genes are given only for firm matches. Expanded clones are given a class, and other clones once, few, many or no size at all.

few,NA,TRBV27,TRBJ1-2,CASSLGRALFYGYTF,TGTGCCAGCAGTTTGGGACGGGCTCTATTCTATGGCTACACCTTC
NA,NA,TRBV12-3/TRBV12-4,TRBJ1-6,CASSLSAPLHF,TGTGCCAGCAGTTTGAGTGCACCCCTCCACTTT
NA,TRBD1,TRBV7-9,TRBJ2-2,CASSFKTGGYTGELFF,TGTGCCAGCAGCTTTAAGACAGGGGGCTACACCGGGGAGCTGTTTTTT
NA,TRBD1,TRBV27,TRBJ1-2,CASSSIGQGSNGYTF,TGTGCCAGCAGTTCCATTGGACAGGGATCGAATGGCTACACCTTC
many,TRBD1,TRBV7-8,TRBJ1-1,CASSLARTGGTEAFF,TGTGCCAGCAGCTTAGCGAGGACAGGGGGAACTGAAGCTTTCTTT
NA,NA,TRBV2,TRBJ1-1,CASVDYRENTEAFF,TGTGCCAGCGTCGATTACAGGGAGAACACTGAAGCTTTCTTT
NA,TRBD1,TRBV5-1,TRBJ1-1,CASSLRQGIGNTEAFF,TGCGCCAGCAGCTTGCGACAGGGGATTGGGAACACTGAAGCTTTCTTT
many,TRBD1,TRBV29-1,TRBJ2-7,CSVVDRGEQYF,TGCAGCGTTGTAGACAGGGGCGAGCAGTACTTC
NA,TRBD1,TRBV9,TRBJ2-2,CASSVALTGRTGELFF,TGTGCCAGCAGCGTAGCCCTGACAGGGCGGACCGGGGAGCTGTTTTTT
NA,NA,TRBV28,TRBJ2-1,CASSFRGVGLDEQFF,TGTGCCAGCAGTTTTAGAGGCGTGGGCTTGGATGAGCAGTTCTTC
few,NA,TRBV2,TRBJ2-1,CASSEALGGSEQFF,TGTGCCAGCAGTGAAGCGCTCGGGGGAAGTGAGCAGTTCTTC
few,TRBD2,TRBV4-1,TRBJ2-2,CASSQGGGNTGELFF,TGCGCCAGCAGCCAGGGCGGGGGTAACACCGGGGAGCTGTTTTTT
once,TRBD1,TRBV19,TRBJ2-3,CASSRGQGASTDTQYF,TGTGCCAGTAGTAGAGGACAGGGCGCTAGCACAGATACGCAGTATTTT
NA,NA,TRBV2,TRBJ2-3,CAGTGASTDTQYF,TGTGCGGGGACGGGGGCAAGCACAGATACGCAGTATTTT
NA,TRBD1,TRBV20-1,TRBJ1-2,CSARPPLVVDRGYGYTF,TGCAGTGCTAGGCCTCCTTTAGTAGTGGACAGGGGGTATGGCTACACCTTC
many,NA,TRBV5-5,TRBJ1-2,CASSPGHYGYTF,TGTGCCAGCAGCCCGGGTCACTATGGCTACACCTTC
few,NA,TRBV14,TRBJ2-2,CASSRAGNTGELFF,TGTGCCAGCAGCCGGGCAGGGAACACCGGGGAGCTGTTTTTT
NA,NA,TRBV9,TRBJ2-2,CASSPRLWTTNTGELFF,TGTGCCAGCAGCCCCCGGCTCTGGACCACGAACACCGGGGAGCTGTTTTTT
NA,NA,TRBV7-2,TRBJ1-1,CASSLAGSVTEAFF,TGTGCCAGCAGCTTAGCAGGGTCGGTCACTGAAGCTTTCTTT
NA,NA,TRBV15,TRBJ2-1,CATSPSGNNEQFF,TGTGCCACCAGCCCCTCGGGGAACAATGAGCAGTTCTTC
NA,NA,TRBV6-2/TRBV6-3,TRBJ1-1,CASSYTPPGNTEAFF,TGTGCCAGCAGTTACACTCCTCCAGGGAACACTGAAGCTTTCTTT
NA,NA,TRBV29-1,TRBJ1-2,CSVVGGKAAGYGYTF,TGCAGCGTTGTCGGGGGTAAGGCTGCGGGGTATGGCTACACCTTC
many,NA,TRBV7-2,TRBJ1-2,CASSLGGRESSNYGYTF,TGTGCCAGCAGCTTAGGTGGCAGGGAATCGTCAAACTATGGCTACACCTTC
many,TRBD2,TRBV9,TRBJ2-1,CASSDSGGAYNEQFF,TGTGCCAGCAGTGATAGCGGGGGGGCCTACAATGAGCAGTTCTTC
NA,TRBD1,TRBV28,TRBJ1-6,CASSPNRGEAPLHF,TGTGCCAGCAGCCCCAACAGGGGTGAAGCACCCCTCCACTTT
many,TRBD1,TRBV7-2,TRBJ2-7,CASRVHLTGSYEQYF,TGTGCCAGCAGAGTTCACTTGACAGGGAGCTACGAGCAGTACTTC
few,TRBD2,TRBV6-5,TRBJ2-1,CASSYSASGGPYNEQFF,TGTGCCAGCAGTTACTCGGCTAGCGGGGGACCTTACAATGAGCAGTTCTTC
NA,NA,TRBV12-5,TRBJ2-7,CASGLPSEQYF,TGTGCTAGTGGTTTGCCTTCCGAGCAGTACTTC
many,NA,TRBV7-2,TRBJ2-5,CASSPVTGGGETQYF,TGTGCCAGCAGCCCCGTTACGGGCGGAGGAGAGACCCAGTACTTC
NA,TRBD1,TRBV2,TRBJ1-2,CASSEIGQGVYGYTF,TGTGCCAGCAGTGAAATTGGACAGGGGGTCTATGGCTACACCTTC
few,TRBD1,TRBV6-5,TRBJ1-6,CASSYSTGGRNSPLHF,TGTGCCAGCAGTTACTCGACAGGGGGCCGTAATTCACCCCTCCACTTT
NA,NA,TRBV2,TRBJ2-2,CASNPSPFDRPTGELFF,TGTGCCAGCAATCCCAGCCCTTTTGACAGACCCACCGGGGAGCTGTTTTTT
NA,NA,TRBV12-3/TRBV12-4,TRBJ1-1,CTSSFQGLSVTEAFF,TGTACCAGCAGTTTTCAAGGGTTGAGTGTCACTGAAGCTTTCTTT
NA,NA,TRBV27,TRBJ1-1,CASSLSAGMAEAFF,TGTGCCAGCAGTTTATCGGCCGGGATGGCTGAAGCTTTCTTT
few,NA,TRBV27,TRBJ1-2,CASSLSFAGAANYGYTF,TGTGCCAGCAGTTTATCGTTTGCGGGGGCTGCTAACTATGGCTACACCTTC
NA,NA,TRBV6-8,TRBJ1-6,CASRLTAFSPLHF,TGTGCCAGCAGGTTGACAGCTTTTTCACCCCTCCACTTT
NA,TRBD2,TRBV7-2,TRBJ2-1,CASSISGGGTYNEQFF,TGTGCCAGCAGCATTAGCGGGGGGGGCACCTACAATGAGCAGTTCTTC
few,NA,TRBV12-3/TRBV12-4,TRBJ2-5,CASSWLPGRETQYF,TGTGCCAGCAGTTGGCTTCCGGGGCGGGAGACCCAGTACTTC
NA,TRBD1,TRBV14,TRBJ1-1,CASKQTGMEAFF,TGTGCCAGCAAACAGACAGGGATGGAAGCTTTCTTT
NA,NA,TRBV6-2/TRBV6-3,TRBJ1-2,CARTTLRTVYGYTF,TGTGCCAGAACAACGCTACGGACGGTCTATGGCTACACCTTC
NA,NA,TRBV19,TRBJ1-5,CASMGHISNQPQHF,TGTGCCAGTATGGGACACATTAGCAATCAGCCCCAGCATTTT
few,TRBD1,TRBV9,TRBJ1-1,CASSVGGARGTEAFF,TGTGCCAGCAGCGTAGGAGGGGCCAGGGGGACTGAAGCTTTCTTT
NA,TRBD2,TRBV4-1,TRBJ2-1,CAGSPPGLAGGHGEQFF,TGCGCCGGCAGTCCTCCGGGACTAGCGGGGGGGCATGGTGAGCAGTTCTTC
few,TRBD2,TRBV4-3,TRBJ2-1,CASSHLALAGVNNEQFF,TGCGCCAGCAGCCACTTAGCACTAGCGGGGGTAAACAATGAGCAGTTCTTC
NA,NA,TRBV4-1,TRBJ1-1,CASSQEGGVTEAFF,TGCGCCAGCAGCCAAGAGGGGGGCGTCACCGAAGCTTTCTTT
NA,TRBD2,TRBV27,TRBJ2-7,CASGEGSTREQYF,TGTGCCTCCGGGGAGGGGTCCACCCGCGAGCAGTACTTC
few,NA,TRBV7-6,TRBJ2-2,CASRRDSGELFF,TGTGCCAGCAGGCGGGACTCTGGGGAGCTGTTTTTT
many,TRBD2,TRBV7-6,TRBJ2-3,CASGLAEGDTQYF,TGTGCCAGCGGACTAGCGGAAGGGGATACGCAGTATTTT
few,TRBD1,TRBV10-3,TRBJ2-3,CAISETQGSTDTQYF,TGTGCCATCAGTGAGACACAGGGGAGCACAGATACGCAGTATTTT
few,NA,TRBV20-1,TRBJ2-1,CSASWVDEQFF,TGCAGTGCTAGTTGGGTCGATGAGCAGTTCTTC
NA,NA,TRBV12-3/TRBV12-4,TRBJ2-3,CVSSFQTSRSTDTQYF,TGTGTCAGCAGTTTTCAGACTAGTAGAAGCACAGATACGCAGTATTTT